The clone carrying this T cell receptor beta chain has only a few counts. CDR3 length: 14 residues. The germline V gene encodes CDR1 MDHEN and CDR2 SYDVKM. V dropped 7 bases and J dropped 6; count of bases not matched to a gene: 5. This record belongs to a study of T cell repertoires in cytomegalovirus infection. MiXCR was run by TCRdb on the reads, yielding one entry per CDR3 protein. The data hold around 280,000 distinct CDR3 sequences, with roughly a tenth observed a single time. The sample consisted of PBMCs. This TCR was recovered from a human donor in good health (CMV status not recorded). Some clones in this sample may be carry-over from other donors' samples. The chain employs TRBV28 and TRBJ2-2; 10 bases match TRBD1. CDR3 region: CASTSGQGAGELFF. The CDR3, as DNA: TGTGCCAGCACCTCTGGACAGGGGGCCGGGGAGCTGTTTTTT. The full variable domain, rest sourced from reference TRBV28 and TRBJ2-2, is DVKVTQSSRYLVKRTGEKVFLECVQDMDHENMFWYRQDPGLGLRLIYFSYDVKMKEKGDIPEGYSVSREKKERFSLILESASTNQTSMYLCASTSGQGAGELFFGEGSRLTVL.